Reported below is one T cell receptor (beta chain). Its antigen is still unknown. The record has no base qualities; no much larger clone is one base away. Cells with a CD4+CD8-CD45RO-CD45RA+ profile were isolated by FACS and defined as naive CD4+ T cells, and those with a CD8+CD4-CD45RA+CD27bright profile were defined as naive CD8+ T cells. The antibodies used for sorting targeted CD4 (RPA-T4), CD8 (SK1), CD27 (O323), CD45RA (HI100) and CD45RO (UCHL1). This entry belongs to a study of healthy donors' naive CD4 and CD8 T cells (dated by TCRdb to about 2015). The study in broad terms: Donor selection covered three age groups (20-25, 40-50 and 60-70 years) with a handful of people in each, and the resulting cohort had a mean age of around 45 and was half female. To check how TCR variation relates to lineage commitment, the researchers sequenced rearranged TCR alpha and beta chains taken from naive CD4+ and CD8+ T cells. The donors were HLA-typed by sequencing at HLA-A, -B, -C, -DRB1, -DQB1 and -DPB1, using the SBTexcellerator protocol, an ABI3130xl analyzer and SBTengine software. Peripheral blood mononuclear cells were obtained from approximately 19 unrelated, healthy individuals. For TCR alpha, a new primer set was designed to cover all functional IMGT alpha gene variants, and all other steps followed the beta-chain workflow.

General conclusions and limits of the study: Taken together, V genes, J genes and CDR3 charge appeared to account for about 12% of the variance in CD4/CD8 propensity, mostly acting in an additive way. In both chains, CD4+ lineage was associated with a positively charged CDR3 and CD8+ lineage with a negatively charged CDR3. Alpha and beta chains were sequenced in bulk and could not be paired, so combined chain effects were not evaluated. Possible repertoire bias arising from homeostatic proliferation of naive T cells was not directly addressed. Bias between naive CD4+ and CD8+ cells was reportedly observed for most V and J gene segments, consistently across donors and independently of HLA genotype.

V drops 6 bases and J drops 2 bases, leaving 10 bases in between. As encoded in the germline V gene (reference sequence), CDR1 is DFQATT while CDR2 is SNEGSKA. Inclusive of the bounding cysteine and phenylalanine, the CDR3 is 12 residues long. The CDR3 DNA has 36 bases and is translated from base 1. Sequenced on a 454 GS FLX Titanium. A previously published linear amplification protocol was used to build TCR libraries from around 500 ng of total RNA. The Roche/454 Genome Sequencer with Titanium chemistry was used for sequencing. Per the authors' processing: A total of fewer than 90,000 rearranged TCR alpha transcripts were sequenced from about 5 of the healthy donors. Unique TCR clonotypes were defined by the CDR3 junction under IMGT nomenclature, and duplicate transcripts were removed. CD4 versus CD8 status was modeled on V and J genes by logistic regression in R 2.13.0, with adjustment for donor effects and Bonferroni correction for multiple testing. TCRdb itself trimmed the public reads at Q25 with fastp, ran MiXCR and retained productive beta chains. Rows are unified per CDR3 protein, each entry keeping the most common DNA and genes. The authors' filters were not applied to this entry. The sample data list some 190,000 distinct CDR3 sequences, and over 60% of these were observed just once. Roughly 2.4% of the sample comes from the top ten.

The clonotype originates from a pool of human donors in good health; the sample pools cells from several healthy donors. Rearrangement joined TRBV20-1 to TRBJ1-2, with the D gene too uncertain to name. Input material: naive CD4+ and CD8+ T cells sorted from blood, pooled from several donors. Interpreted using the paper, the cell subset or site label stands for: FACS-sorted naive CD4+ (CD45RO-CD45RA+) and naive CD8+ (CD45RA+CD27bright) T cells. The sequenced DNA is TGCAGTGCCCGGTCTGAGAACTATGGCTACACCTTC. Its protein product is CSARSENYGYTF.